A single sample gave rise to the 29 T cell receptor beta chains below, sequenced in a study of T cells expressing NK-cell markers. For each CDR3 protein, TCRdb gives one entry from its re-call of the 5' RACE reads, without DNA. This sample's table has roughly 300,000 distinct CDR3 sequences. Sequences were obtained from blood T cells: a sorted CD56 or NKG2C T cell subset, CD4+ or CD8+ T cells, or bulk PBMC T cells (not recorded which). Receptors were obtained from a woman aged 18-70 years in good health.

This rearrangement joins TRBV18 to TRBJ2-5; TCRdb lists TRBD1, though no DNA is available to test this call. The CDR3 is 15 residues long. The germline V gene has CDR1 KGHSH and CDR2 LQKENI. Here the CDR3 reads CASSPDRIPQETQYF. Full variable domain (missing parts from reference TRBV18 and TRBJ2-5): NAGVMQNPRHLVRRRGQEARLRCSPMKGHSHVYWYRQLPEEGLKFMVYLQKENIIDESGMPKERFSAEFPKEGPSILRIQQVVRGDSAAYFCASSPDRIPQETQYFGPGTRLLVL.

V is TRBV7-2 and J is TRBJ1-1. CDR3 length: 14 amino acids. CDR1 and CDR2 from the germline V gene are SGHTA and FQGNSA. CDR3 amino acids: CASSLDRGLTEAFF.

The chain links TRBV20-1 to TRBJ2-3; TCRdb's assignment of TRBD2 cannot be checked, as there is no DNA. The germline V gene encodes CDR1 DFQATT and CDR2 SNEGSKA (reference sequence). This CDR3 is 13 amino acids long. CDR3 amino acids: CSARLLGGDTQYF.

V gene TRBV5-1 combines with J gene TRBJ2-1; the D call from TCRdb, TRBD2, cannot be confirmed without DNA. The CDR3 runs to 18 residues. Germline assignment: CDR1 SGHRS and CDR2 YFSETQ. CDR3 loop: CASSLRTSGGHSYNEQFF.

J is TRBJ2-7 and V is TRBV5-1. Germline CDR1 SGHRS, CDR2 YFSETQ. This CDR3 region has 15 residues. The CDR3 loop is CASGLGQAGTYEQYF.

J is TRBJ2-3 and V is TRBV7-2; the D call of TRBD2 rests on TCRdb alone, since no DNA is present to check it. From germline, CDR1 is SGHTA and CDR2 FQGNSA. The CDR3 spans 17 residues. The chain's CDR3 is CASSADLLAGGPDTQYF.

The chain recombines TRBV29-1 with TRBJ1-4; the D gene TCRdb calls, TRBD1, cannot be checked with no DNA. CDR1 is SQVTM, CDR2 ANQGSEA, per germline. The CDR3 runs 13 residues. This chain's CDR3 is CSVNDRGREKLFF.

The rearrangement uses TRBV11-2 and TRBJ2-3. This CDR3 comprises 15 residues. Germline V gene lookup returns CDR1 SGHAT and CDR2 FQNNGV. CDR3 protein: CASSLGRGSTDTQYF.

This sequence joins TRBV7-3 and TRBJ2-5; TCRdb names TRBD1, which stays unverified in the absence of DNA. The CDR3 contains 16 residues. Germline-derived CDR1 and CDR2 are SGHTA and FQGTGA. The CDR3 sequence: CASSLTRRGSGETQYF. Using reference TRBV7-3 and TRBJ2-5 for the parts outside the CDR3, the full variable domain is GAGVSQTPSNKVTEKGKYVELRCDPISGHTALYWYRQSLGQGPEFLIYFQGTGAADDSGLPNDRFFAVRPEGSVSTLKIQRTERGDSAVYLCASSLTRRGSGETQYFGPGTRLLVL.

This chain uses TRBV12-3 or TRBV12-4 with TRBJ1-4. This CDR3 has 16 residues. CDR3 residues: CASSLGSGRLNEKLFF.

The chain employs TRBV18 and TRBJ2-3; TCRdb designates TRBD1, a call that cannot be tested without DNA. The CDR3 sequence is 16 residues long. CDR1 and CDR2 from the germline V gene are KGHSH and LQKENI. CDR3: CASSQTGQGAPDTQYF.

This CDR3 is CASSYSSGRRNYGYTF. The chain joins TRBV6-5 to TRBJ1-2; TCRdb's assignment of TRBD1 cannot be checked, as there is no DNA. The CDR3 sequence is 16 residues long. CDR1 MNHEY and CDR2 SVGAGI come from the germline V gene.

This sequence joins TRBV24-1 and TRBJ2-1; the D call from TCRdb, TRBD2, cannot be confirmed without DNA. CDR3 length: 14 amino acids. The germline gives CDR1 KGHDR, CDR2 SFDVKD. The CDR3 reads CATSRAAGNVEQFF.

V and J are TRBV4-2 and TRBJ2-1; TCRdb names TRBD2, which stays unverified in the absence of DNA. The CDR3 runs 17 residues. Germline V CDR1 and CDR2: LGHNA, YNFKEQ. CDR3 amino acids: CASSQDPPTSSYNEQFF.

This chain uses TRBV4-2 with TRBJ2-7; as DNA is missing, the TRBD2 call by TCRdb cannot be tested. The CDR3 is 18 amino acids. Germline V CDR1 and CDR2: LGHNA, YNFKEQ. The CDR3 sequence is CASSPRLPTSGFPYEQYF.

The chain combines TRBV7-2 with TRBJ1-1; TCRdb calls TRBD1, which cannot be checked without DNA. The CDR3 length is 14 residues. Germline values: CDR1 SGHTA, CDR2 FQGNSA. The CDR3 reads CASSLVRGDTEAFF.

CDR3 sequence reads: CAISESGGYNKQFF. V usage is TRBV10-3 and J usage is TRBJ2-1; TCRdb indicates TRBD2, and absent DNA this call remains unverified. The CDR3 length is 14 residues. Germline-derived CDR1 and CDR2 are ENHRY and SYGVKD.

The CDR3 sequence: CASSLGGAGGGQYF. The V and J genes are TRBV7-2 and TRBJ2-3; TCRdb calls TRBD1, which cannot be checked without DNA. CDR1 and CDR2 (germline): SGHTA, FQGNSA. CDR3 length: 14 residues.

CDR3 in amino acids: CASSSLLAGALYEQYF. The chain combines TRBV27 with TRBJ2-7. Germline CDR1 reads MNHEY; CDR2 reads SMNVEV (reference sequence). This CDR3 has 16 residues.

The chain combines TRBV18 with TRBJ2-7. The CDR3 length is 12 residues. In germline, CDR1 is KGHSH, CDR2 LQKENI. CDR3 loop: CASSPGAYEQYF.

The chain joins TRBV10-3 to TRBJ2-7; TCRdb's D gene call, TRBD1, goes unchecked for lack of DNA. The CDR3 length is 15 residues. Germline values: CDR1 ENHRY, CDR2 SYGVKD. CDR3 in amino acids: CAISEPGTGSYEQYF.

Here the CDR3 reads CASSPQAQGTYEQYF. The chain uses TRBV5-4 and TRBJ2-7. The CDR3 runs 15 residues. CDR1 is SGHNT and CDR2 is YYREEE in the germline V gene (reference sequence).

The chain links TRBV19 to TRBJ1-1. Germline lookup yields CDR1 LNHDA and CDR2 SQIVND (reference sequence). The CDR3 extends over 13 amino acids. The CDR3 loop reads CASRGVMNTEAFF.

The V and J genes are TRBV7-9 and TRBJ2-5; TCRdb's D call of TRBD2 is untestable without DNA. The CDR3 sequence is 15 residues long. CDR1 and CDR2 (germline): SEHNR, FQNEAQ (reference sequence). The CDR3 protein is CASSSIGLAQETQYF.

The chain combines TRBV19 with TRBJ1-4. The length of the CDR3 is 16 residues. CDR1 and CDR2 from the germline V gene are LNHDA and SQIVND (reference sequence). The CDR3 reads CASSIGSGLLNEKLFF.

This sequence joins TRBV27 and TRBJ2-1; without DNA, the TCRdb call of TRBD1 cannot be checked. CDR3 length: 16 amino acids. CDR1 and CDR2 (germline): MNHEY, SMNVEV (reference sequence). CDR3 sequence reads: CASSRYPGGTYNEQFF.

The CDR3 spells CASRRGASSYEQYF. The V call is TRBV27, the J call TRBJ2-7; no DNA is available, so the TRBD1 call from TCRdb remains unchecked. Germline V gene sequence: CDR1 MNHEY, CDR2 SMNVEV (reference sequence). This CDR3 comprises 14 residues.

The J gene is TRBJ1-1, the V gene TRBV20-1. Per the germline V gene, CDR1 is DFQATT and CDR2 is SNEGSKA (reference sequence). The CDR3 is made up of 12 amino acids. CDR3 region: CSALIRNTEAFF.

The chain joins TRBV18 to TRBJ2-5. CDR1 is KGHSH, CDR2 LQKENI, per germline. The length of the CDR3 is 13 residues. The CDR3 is CASSASGQETQYF.